What follows are 32 T cell receptor beta chains derived from one specimen sequenced in a study of T cell changes during pregnancy in multiple sclerosis. Using immunoSEQ multiplex PCR, the repertoire was profiled, and TCRdb retains in-frame clones only, with some absent. This table holds roughly 110,000 clones, just under 95% found once. The sequencing used peripheral blood, collected after pregnancy. The receptor source for this set is a female donor with multiple sclerosis, enrolled in a pregnancy study.

The rearrangement joins TRBV5-1 to TRBJ2-1; 7 bases line up with TRBD2. The V segment lost 4 bases and the J segment 2 bases; nucleotides outside the gene matches: 6. This CDR3 region has 15 residues. The germline V gene encodes CDR1 SGHRS and CDR2 YFSETQ. CDR3 in amino acids: CASSPRERTYNEQFF. CDR3 DNA sequence: TGCGCCAGCAGCCCGCGGGAGAGAACCTACAATGAGCAGTTCTTC.

The rearrangement joins TRBV2 to TRBJ2-1; possibly TRBD2 for D (5 bases). CDR3 length: 9 residues. The germline V gene encodes CDR1 SNHLY and CDR2 FYNNEI. The CDR3 region is CAGRGEQFF. For the CDR3, the DNA is TGTGCGGGGAGAGGTGAGCAGTTCTTC.

V gene TRBV6-1 combines with J gene TRBJ1-6, with no clear D. Between the trimmed V and J ends, which lost 4 bases and 6 bases, there was a span of 16 bases. Germline values: CDR1 MNHNS, CDR2 SASEGT. The CDR3 runs to 16 residues. CDR3 nucleotides: TGTGCCAGCAGTGGCGAGGCCGCCGCCCTTAATTCACCCCTCCACTTT. Its protein product is CASSGEAAALNSPLHF.

V is TRBV9 and J is TRBJ1-1; 7 bases line up with TRBD1. Germline loops: CDR1 SGDLS, CDR2 YYNGEE. V lost 3 bases to trimming and J lost 0 bases; unmatched junction nucleotides: 8. CDR3 size: 16 residues. The CDR3 DNA sequence: TGTGCCAGCAGCGCAGGGCTAGGGACAGTGAACACTGAAGCTTTCTTT. Translation: CASSAGLGTVNTEAFF.

This chain joins TRBV5-1 and TRBJ2-1, with D possibly TRBD2 on 6 matching bases. Germline values: CDR1 SGHRS, CDR2 YFSETQ. V lost 1 base, J lost 0 bases, and 17 bases lay in between. This CDR3 is 18 amino acids long. The CDR3: CASSLHEVRRGSYNEQFF. The CDR3 DNA follows: TGCGCCAGCAGCTTGCATGAAGTTCGGCGGGGCTCCTACAATGAGCAGTTCTTC.

V is TRBV30 and J is TRBJ2-1, with 7 bases lining up with TRBD1. With V trimmed by 0 bases and J by 0 bases, 5 bases remained unmatched. Germline lookup yields CDR1 GTSNPN and CDR2 SVGIG (reference sequence). This CDR3 is built from 16 residues. CDR3 protein: CAWSVQGLASYNEQFF. The CDR3 DNA reads TGTGCCTGGAGTGTACAGGGGCTAGCCTCCTACAATGAGCAGTTCTTC.

CDR3 region: CASIRGLAGKDEQFF. The CDR3 region has the DNA TGTGCCAGCATAAGGGGACTAGCGGGGAAGGATGAGCAGTTCTTC. This sequence joins TRBV2 and TRBJ2-1, with TRBD2 matching over 13 bases. CDR1 is SNHLY and CDR2 is FYNNEI in the germline V gene. This CDR3 is built from 15 residues. V lost 7 bases and J lost 8; bases outside the gene matches: 8.

The V gene is TRBV5-4, the J gene TRBJ2-1; 8 nucleotides line up with TRBD1. Germline V CDR1 and CDR2: SGHNT, YYREEE (reference sequence). The CDR3 sequence is 12 residues long. V was clipped by 6 bases and J by 7 bases; unmatched bases: 3. The CDR3 here is CASTDRVNEQFF. The DNA for the CDR3 is TGTGCCAGCACGGACAGGGTTAATGAGCAGTTCTTC.

This clone appeared a single time. The chain employs TRBV29-1 and TRBJ1-2; weak D call: TRBD1 (6 bases). The CDR3 is 11 amino acids. Germline CDR1 is SQVTM and CDR2 is ANQGSEA. The ends were cut back, 5 bases at V and 7 bases at J, with 11 bases in the middle. The CDR3 spells CSVRHRAGYTF. The CDR3 DNA follows: TGCAGCGTTCGACACAGGGCTGGCTACACCTTC. Full variable domain (missing parts from reference TRBV29-1 and TRBJ1-2): SAVISQKPSRDICQRGTSLTIQCQVDSQVTMMFWYRQQPGQSLTLIATANQGSEATYESGFVIDKFPISRPNLTFSTLTVSNMSPEDSSIYLCSVRHRAGYTFGSGTRLTVV.

The chain uses TRBV7-3 and TRBJ2-2; D perhaps matches TRBD1 (6 bases). CDR1 and CDR2 (germline): SGHTA, FQGTGA. Trimming left V 0 bases short and J 3 bases short, with 8 bases between. This CDR3 is built from 15 residues. CDR3 DNA sequence: TGTGCCAGCAGCTTAACAGGGACATACACCGGGGAGCTGTTTTTT. It yields the protein CASSLTGTYTGELFF.

A single count supports this clone. This sequence joins TRBV30 and TRBJ2-1; D uncertain. The germline gives CDR1 GTSNPN, CDR2 SVGIG (reference sequence). The V end lost 4 bases, the J end lost 7 bases, and 29 bases lay between the germline ends. This CDR3 has 18 residues. The CDR3 spells CAWISSSVRLTLPNEQFF. The CDR3 DNA sequence: TGTGCCTGGATCTCGTCGTCGGTGCGCTTGACTTTGCCAAATGAGCAGTTCTTC. Based on the CDR3 plus reference TRBV30 and TRBJ2-1, the full variable domain is SQTIHQWPATLVQPVGSPLSLECTVEGTSNPNLYWYRQAAGRGLQLLFYSVGIGQISSEVPQNLSASRPQDRQFILSSKKLLLSDSGFYLCAWISSSVRLTLPNEQFFGPGTRLTVL.

The V gene is TRBV28, the J gene TRBJ1-2; weak D call: TRBD1 (5 bases). V was clipped by 3 bases and J by 4 bases, with 12 bases between them. In germline, CDR1 is MDHEN, CDR2 SYDVKM. The CDR3 totals 14 residues. The CDR3 is CASSFMGGSYGYTF. In DNA form, the CDR3 reads TGTGCCAGCAGTTTTATGGGGGGGAGCTATGGCTACACCTTC.

This chain uses TRBV6-6 with TRBJ1-4, with a weak D call TRBD1 (5 bases). V was pared by 2 bases and J by 8 bases, with 9 bases between. The germline CDR1 and CDR2 sequences are MNHNY and SVGAGI (reference sequence). The length of the CDR3 is 13 residues. CDR3 in DNA: TGTGCCAGCAGTTACAGGGGAGGCGAAAAACTGTTTTTT. The encoded protein is CASSYRGGEKLFF.

The gene calls are TRBV18 and TRBJ2-5; 7 bases are shared with TRBD1. V gave up 6 bases and J gave up 2 bases; unmatched junction bases: 6. CDR3 length: 14 residues. Germline V lookup: CDR1 KGHSH, CDR2 LQKENI. The DNA of the CDR3 is TGTGCCAGCTCTCCCCCGGGACAGCAAGAGACCCAGTACTTC. Protein sequence: CASSPPGQQETQYF.

This chain connects TRBV5-1 to TRBJ2-5; TRBD1 matches at 8 bases. J was trimmed by 5 bases and V by 4 bases; bases with no gene match: 10. This CDR3 comprises 15 residues. CDR1 is SGHRS and CDR2 is YFSETQ in the germline V gene. The DNA of the CDR3 is TGCGCCAGCAGCCCACCCGGACAGGGAGGCGAGACCCAGTACTTC. Translation: CASSPPGQGGETQYF. Combining the CDR3 with reference TRBV5-1 and TRBJ2-5 gives the whole variable domain KAGVTQTPRYLIKTRGQQVTLSCSPISGHRSVSWYQQTPGQGLQFLFEYFSETQRNKGNFPGRFSGRQFSNSRSEMNVSTLELGDSALYLCASSPPGQGGETQYFGPGTRLLVL.

The chain carries TRBV14 and TRBJ1-2, with D unclear. The CDR3 is made up of 15 amino acids. Trimming took off 0 bases at V and 3 bases at J, with 11 bases between the two ends. Germline assignment: CDR1 SGHDN and CDR2 FVKESK. The CDR3 protein is CASSQESQPYYGYTF. CDR3 in DNA: TGTGCCAGCAGCCAAGAGTCACAGCCCTACTATGGCTACACCTTC.

The chain carries TRBV6-6 and TRBJ2-1; TRBD2 agrees at 7 bases. This CDR3 contains 15 residues. V gave up 8 bases and J gave up 6 bases; unmatched junction bases: 13. The V gene's germline CDR1 is MNHNY and CDR2 SVGAGI (reference sequence). DNA of the CDR3: TGTGCCAGCCGACCGGGGGGAACCACAACCAATGAGCAGTTCTTC. This encodes CASRPGGTTTNEQFF.

The chain has TRBV2 and TRBJ2-7; TRBD2 aligns across 13 bases. The CDR3 length is 16 residues. Per the germline V gene, CDR1 is SNHLY and CDR2 is FYNNEI. Trimming took 6 bases from V and 8 from J; bases not matched to a gene: 13. The DNA of the CDR3 is TGTGCCAGCAGGGGGGGTCGGGGACTAGCGGGACTCCAGCAGTACTTC. Its translation is CASRGGRGLAGLQQYF.

V is TRBV6-1 and J is TRBJ1-1, with TRBD1 as a possible D gene (6 bases). V was pared by 6 bases and J by 0 bases, with 14 bases between. CDR1 is MNHNS, CDR2 SASEGT, per germline. This CDR3 has 15 amino acids. The CDR3 bases are TGTGCCAGCAGGTCCTCGACAGGAATGAACACTGAAGCTTTCTTT. This sequence encodes CASRSSTGMNTEAFF.

The chain links TRBV6-5 to TRBJ1-1; possibly TRBD1 for D (5 bases). This CDR3 contains 16 residues. V lost 0 bases and J lost 1, with 12 bases in between. Germline values: CDR1 MNHEY, CDR2 SVGAGI. The CDR3 protein is CASSYSIGARNTEAFF. CDR3 DNA: TGTGCCAGCAGTTACTCGATAGGGGCAAGGAACACTGAAGCTTTCTTT.

The V call is TRBV7-2, the J call TRBJ2-3; TRBD1 matches at 10 bases. This CDR3 contains 15 residues. V trimming: 4 bases; J trimming: 2 bases; junction bases outside the gene matches: 3. Germline CDR1 is SGHTA and CDR2 is FQGNSA. The chain's CDR3 is CASSWTGGDTDTQYF. The DNA for the CDR3 is TGTGCCAGCAGCTGGACAGGGGGGGACACAGATACGCAGTATTTT.

This clone was seen a few times. The chain employs TRBV9 and TRBJ1-2, with 10 bases that match TRBD1. This CDR3 is built from 14 residues. The germline V gene has CDR1 SGDLS and CDR2 YYNGEE. The junction had 1 base not matched to a gene; V was cut back by 0 bases and J by 5 bases. The CDR3 DNA reads as TGTGCCAGCAGCGTAGCGGGACAGGGGTATGGCTACACCTTC. It yields the protein CASSVAGQGYGYTF.

V and J are TRBV7-3 and TRBJ2-2; D not resolved. The CDR3 runs to 13 residues. V was clipped by 5 bases and J by 7 bases, with 11 bases between them. CDR1 is SGHTA, CDR2 FQGTGA, per germline. CDR3 loop: CASSLGFGGELFF. DNA for the CDR3: TGTGCCAGCAGCCTAGGATTCGGCGGGGAGCTGTTTTTT.

This chain connects TRBV19 to TRBJ1-5, with TRBD1 matching over 7 bases. Trimming took 4 bases from V and 3 from J; bases not matched to a gene: 6. The CDR3 totals 15 residues. CDR1 is LNHDA, CDR2 SQIVND, per germline (reference sequence). CDR3 bases: TGTGCCAGTAGTACGCCTGGGACAGACAATCAGCCCCAGCATTTT. It translates to CASSTPGTDNQPQHF.

The chain has TRBV4-2 and TRBJ2-1; 11 positions match TRBD2. Trimming cost V 2 bases and J 4 bases; bases outside gene matches: 7. Germline loops: CDR1 LGHNA, CDR2 YNFKEQ. The CDR3 covers 17 residues. Written as DNA, the CDR3 is TGTGCCAGCAGCCAACGGGGATCTAGCGGGGGGTACAATGAGCAGTTCTTC. It codes for CASSQRGSSGGYNEQFF.

J is TRBJ1-2 and V is TRBV6-1; no clear D gene. CDR3 length equals 16 residues. Trimming removed 2 bases at V and 2 bases at J, with 15 bases between. Germline-derived CDR1 and CDR2 are MNHNS and SASEGT. The chain's CDR3 is CASSERSPAANYGYTF. The CDR3 bases are TGTGCCAGCAGTGAACGTAGCCCCGCAGCGAACTATGGCTACACCTTC.

The chain carries TRBV6-1 and TRBJ2-1; 9 bases match TRBD1. The CDR3 length is 14 residues. Germline CDR1 is MNHNS and CDR2 is SASEGT. Losses at the gene ends were 6 bases for V and 2 bases for J; bases not matched to a gene: 2. The CDR3 spells CASRGTGTYNEQFF. For the CDR3, the DNA is TGTGCCAGCAGGGGGACAGGGACCTACAATGAGCAGTTCTTC.

The chain has TRBV6-6 and TRBJ1-3, with 10 bases aligning to TRBD1. The V segment lost 2 bases and the J segment 5 bases; nucleotides outside the gene matches: 6. The CDR3 runs to 16 residues. Looked up from germline, CDR1 is MNHNY and CDR2 is SVGAGI (reference sequence). CDR3 coding DNA: TGTGCCAGCAGTTACGAGAGGACAGGGGGGCGAAACACCATATATTTT. It yields the protein CASSYERTGGRNTIYF.

The rearrangement joins TRBV27 to TRBJ1-6; the D is unclear. From germline, CDR1 is MNHEY and CDR2 SMNVEV (reference sequence). The CDR3 length is 13 residues. The V end lost 0 bases, the J end lost 7 bases, and 4 bases lay between the germline ends. The CDR3 region is CASSLSPNSPLHF. CDR3 nucleotide sequence: TGTGCCAGCAGTTTATCTCCAAATTCACCCCTCCACTTT.

V and J are TRBV19 and TRBJ1-5, with TRBD1 identical over 8 bases. The CDR3 spans 14 residues. The V and J ends lost 8 bases and 4 bases, in that order; junction bases with no gene match: 7. Germline values: CDR1 LNHDA, CDR2 SQIVND (reference sequence). The CDR3 spells CASAGGRRNQPQHF. Here the CDR3 DNA reads TGTGCCAGTGCAGGGGGCAGAAGGAATCAGCCCCAGCATTTT. The variable domain in full, with the rest retrieved from reference TRBV19 and TRBJ1-5, is DGGITQSPKYLFRKEGQNVTLSCEQNLNHDAMYWYRQDPGQGLRLIYYSQIVNDFQKGDIAEGYSVSREKKESFPLTVTSAQKNPTAFYLCASAGGRRNQPQHFGDGTRLSIL.

This chain links TRBV5-1 with TRBJ2-1; a possible D gene is TRBD2 (5 bases). The CDR3 extends over 14 amino acids. CDR1 and CDR2 (germline): SGHRS, YFSETQ. Trimming took off 0 bases at V and 9 bases at J, with 13 bases between the two ends. The chain's CDR3 is CASSLDRGIGEQFF. In nucleotides, the CDR3 is TGCGCCAGCAGCTTGGATCGAGGGATTGGTGAGCAGTTCTTC. The variable domain in full, completed from reference TRBV5-1 and TRBJ2-1, reads KAGVTQTPRYLIKTRGQQVTLSCSPISGHRSVSWYQQTPGQGLQFLFEYFSETQRNKGNFPGRFSGRQFSNSRSEMNVSTLELGDSALYLCASSLDRGIGEQFFGPGTRLTVL.

V usage is TRBV10-3 and J usage is TRBJ1-5; weak D call: TRBD1 (5 bases). Germline loops: CDR1 ENHRY, CDR2 SYGVKD. This CDR3 has 15 residues. Between the trimmed V and J ends, which lost 2 bases and 4 bases, there was a span of 12 bases. The CDR3 loop reads CAISEAMEGNQPQHF. As DNA, the CDR3 is TGTGCCATCAGTGAGGCTATGGAGGGGAATCAGCCCCAGCATTTT.